The 14 T cell receptor beta chains listed next were all sequenced from one sample in a study of graft-versus-host responses after intestinal transplantation. Generated by immunoSEQ multiplex PCR, the TCRdb table keeps only in-frame clones and is missing some. The table lists over 120,000 clones, over 90% of them singletons. Their recognized antigens are unknown. This material consisted of unstimulated CD4+ T cells sorted from spleen or lymph node cells, taken before intestinal transplant. These receptors were taken from a human donor who received an intestinal transplant.

V gene TRBV10-3 combines with J gene TRBJ1-1, with TRBD1 matching 7 bases. V gave up 7 bases and J gave up 2 bases; unmatched junction bases: 13. The CDR3 covers 16 residues. The germline V gene has CDR1 ENHRY and CDR2 SYGVKD. The CDR3, as DNA: TGTGCCATCACCAGGACAGGAGGACCTCCCAACACTGAAGCTTTCTTT. This translates into CAITRTGGPPNTEAFF.

CDR3 amino acids: CSASARSGYTF. In DNA, the CDR3 is TGCAGTGCTAGCGCGCGGAGCGGCTACACCTTC. The genes are TRBV20-1 and TRBJ1-2; D is ambiguous. Germline V gives CDR1 DFQATT, CDR2 SNEGSKA (reference sequence). The CDR3 has 11 amino acids. V was trimmed by 3 bases and J by 8 bases, leaving 10 bases between them.

The chain recombines TRBV29-1 with TRBJ1-1, with 7 bases fitting TRBD1. This CDR3 spans 13 amino acids. The ends lost 4 bases at V and 7 bases at J; junction bases unmatched: 9. Germline V lookup: CDR1 SQVTM, CDR2 ANQGSEA. The CDR3 loop is CSVVRGAGSEAFF. CDR3 sequence (DNA): TGCAGCGTTGTCAGGGGGGCAGGGAGTGAAGCTTTCTTT.

This clone came up once. This sequence joins TRBV27 and TRBJ1-1; no definite D call. This CDR3 is 14 amino acids long. Germline CDR1 is MNHEY and CDR2 is SMNVEV (reference sequence). The V gene lost 2 bases and the J gene lost 1 base, with 8 bases spanning the gap. The DNA of the CDR3 is TGTGCCAGCAGTTTACGGAACGAGAACACTGAAGCTTTCTTT. This codes for CASSLRNENTEAFF.

CDR3 sequence reads: CASSSRMTSGITDTQYF. Written as DNA, the CDR3 is TGCGCCAGCAGCTCCCGAATGACTAGCGGGATCACAGATACGCAGTATTTT. The chain links TRBV5-1 to TRBJ2-3; TRBD2 agrees at 11 bases. The CDR3 runs 17 residues. Germline-derived CDR1 and CDR2 are SGHRS and YFSETQ. J was trimmed by 2 bases and V by 3 bases; bases with no gene match: 8.

The chain couples TRBV27 to TRBJ1-2; no clear D gene. The CDR3 contains 15 residues. Trimming took 5 bases from V and 0 from J, leaving 13 bases between them. Germline CDR1 reads MNHEY; CDR2 reads SMNVEV (reference sequence). CDR3 in DNA: TGTGCCAGCAGTACCGGGTCTTTCGCTAACTATGGCTACACCTTC. Protein sequence: CASSTGSFANYGYTF.

The rearrangement uses TRBV28 and TRBJ1-5; 7 bases align to TRBD1. The germline CDR1 and CDR2 sequences are MDHEN and SYDVKM. Losses at the gene ends were 9 bases for V and 0 bases for J; bases not matched to a gene: 11. This CDR3 has 16 residues. The CDR3 coding sequence is TGTGCCAGTTCCGTCAGGGGGGGGTTTAGCAATCAGCCCCAGCATTTT. Amino acids: CASSVRGGFSNQPQHF.

The V gene is TRBV7-2, the J gene TRBJ2-3; D gene unclear. The length of the CDR3 is 15 residues. The V gene's germline CDR1 is SGHTA and CDR2 FQGNSA. V dropped 1 base and J dropped 4 bases, with 12 bases sitting between them. As DNA, the CDR3 is TGTGCCAGCAGCTTAGTCGTCGCCTATTCAGATACGCAGTATTTT. Translated, it gives CASSLVVAYSDTQYF.

The sample holds a few counts of this clone. This sequence joins TRBV5-1 and TRBJ2-7; a weak D match, TRBD2 (5 bases). There are 13 residues in the CDR3. The V end lost 5 bases, the J end lost 6 bases, and 15 bases lay between the germline ends. From germline, CDR1 is SGHRS and CDR2 YFSETQ. The CDR3 sequence is CASSPVLVREQYF. CDR3 coding DNA: TGCGCCAGCAGTCCTGTACTAGTTCGCGAGCAGTACTTC.

The genes are TRBV25-1 and TRBJ2-7, with 10 bases matching TRBD2. V lost 2 bases, J lost 2 bases, and 0 bases stayed unmatched. Germline assignment: CDR1 MGHDK and CDR2 SYGVNS. The CDR3 totals 14 residues. The CDR3 sequence: CASSELAGAYEQYF. DNA of the CDR3: TGTGCCAGCAGTGAACTAGCGGGAGCCTACGAGCAGTACTTC.

This clone was observed a single time. This chain uses TRBV28 with TRBJ1-5; TRBD1 might be the D (5 bases). V lost 7 bases, J lost 4 bases, and 14 bases lay in between. CDR1 MDHEN and CDR2 SYDVKM come from the germline V gene. CDR3 length equals 14 residues. The CDR3 bases are TGTGCCAGCATCATTACAGGAGGGAATCAGCCCCAGCATTTT. Its protein product is CASIITGGNQPQHF.

The chain uses TRBV9 and TRBJ1-1; D is possibly TRBD1 (6 bases). From germline, CDR1 is SGDLS and CDR2 YYNGEE. This CDR3 has 14 residues. V was shortened by 2 bases and J by 0 bases, with 8 bases between the two germline ends. Written as DNA, the CDR3 is TGTGCCAGCAGCGTGGACAGCATGAACACTGAAGCTTTCTTT. It encodes CASSVDSMNTEAFF. The whole variable domain, remainder taken from reference TRBV9 and TRBJ1-1, is DSGVTQTPKHLITATGQRVTLRCSPRSGDLSVYWYQQSLDQGLQFLIQYYNGEERAKGNILERFSAQQFPDLHSELNLSSLELGDSALYFCASSVDSMNTEAFFGQGTRLTVV.

The chain has TRBV19 and TRBJ2-1; D gene uncertain. The germline V gene encodes CDR1 LNHDA and CDR2 SQIVND (reference sequence). The CDR3 is made up of 14 amino acids. Trimming removed 3 bases at V and 3 bases at J, with 9 bases between. The CDR3 DNA is TGTGCCAGTAGTATTGGGTCTATCTACAATGAGCAGTTCTTC. It codes for CASSIGSIYNEQFF.

As for this clone: One junction end disagrees with the germline gene, perhaps due to a read error. The rearrangement uses TRBV7-3 and TRBJ2-7, with TRBD2 matching 12 bases. Germline assignment: CDR1 SGHTA and CDR2 FQGTGA. The CDR3 spans 13 residues. DNA for the CDR3: TGTGCCAGCAGCCTAACGACTAGCGGGAGGCAGTACTTC. This encodes CASSLTTSGRQYF.